This T cell receptor beta chain appears in the sequencing data of a study of blood T cell repertoires in COVID-19. The overall study: PBMCs, B-cell-depleted T cells, or T cells were the source of the cDNA or gDNA that made up the material.

Germline values: CDR1 SNHLY, CDR2 FYNNEI. The CDR3 loop spans 15 amino acids. V lost 3 bases and J lost 5; bases outside the gene matches: 6. Assay used: immunoSEQ multiplex PCR; TCRdb lists only in-frame clones, some missing. The sample includes around 170,000 clones, 80% to 90% seen only once; the top ten take around an eighth. The sample comprised peripheral blood. The TCR was taken from a man aged 25-45 years with active or convalescent COVID-19. The J gene is TRBJ2-1, the V gene TRBV2, with TRBD2 matching over 8 bases. The CDR3 DNA reads as TGTGCCAGCAGTGAGCTAGCGGGCGCCCACAATGAGCAGTTCTTC. Protein product: CASSELAGAHNEQFF.